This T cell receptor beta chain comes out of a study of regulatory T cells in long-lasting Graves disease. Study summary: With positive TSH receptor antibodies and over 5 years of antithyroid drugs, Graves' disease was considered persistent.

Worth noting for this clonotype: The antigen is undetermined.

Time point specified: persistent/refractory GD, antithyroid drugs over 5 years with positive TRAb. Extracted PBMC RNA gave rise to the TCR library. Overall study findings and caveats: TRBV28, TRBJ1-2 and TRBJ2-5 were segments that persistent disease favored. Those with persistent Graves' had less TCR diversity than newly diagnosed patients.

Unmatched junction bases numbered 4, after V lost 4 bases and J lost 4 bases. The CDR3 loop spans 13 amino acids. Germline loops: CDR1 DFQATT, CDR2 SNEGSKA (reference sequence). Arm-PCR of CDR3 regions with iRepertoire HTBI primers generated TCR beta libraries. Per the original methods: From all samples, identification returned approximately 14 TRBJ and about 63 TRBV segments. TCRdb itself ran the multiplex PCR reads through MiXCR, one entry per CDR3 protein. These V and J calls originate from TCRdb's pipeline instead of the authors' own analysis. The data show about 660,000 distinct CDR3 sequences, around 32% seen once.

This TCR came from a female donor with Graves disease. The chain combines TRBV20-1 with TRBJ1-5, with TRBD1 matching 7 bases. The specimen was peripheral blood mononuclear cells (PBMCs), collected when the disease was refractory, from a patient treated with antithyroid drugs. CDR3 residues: CSAIAGGNQPQHF. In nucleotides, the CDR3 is TGCAGTGCTATAGCAGGGGGAAATCAGCCCCAGCATTTT.